A single sample gave rise to the 3 T cell receptor beta chains below, sequenced in a study of shared clonotypes between healthy human individuals. TCRdb's copy holds only in-frame clones and misses some; the assay was immunoSEQ multiplex PCR. Of about 2.4 million clones in the sample, 80% to 95% are singletons; the top ten hold about 0.38%. Sequencing was done on a sample of naive CD4+ T cells from PBMCs. Subset here: CD45RA+ positively selected. The receptors come from a man aged 18-30 years in good health. Some clones in this sample may be carry-over from other donors' samples.

The chain uses TRBV28 and TRBJ2-4, with D perhaps assigned TRBD1 or TRBD2 (5 bases each). The V end was cut by 7 bases, the J end by 1 base, with 17 bases between. Germline CDR1 MDHEN, CDR2 SYDVKM. This CDR3 is 16 amino acids long. The CDR3 DNA sequence: TGTGCCAGCACCCGGTGGGGGAGCGGCGCCAAAAACATTCAGTACTTC. It encodes CASTRWGSGAKNIQYF.

The chain joins TRBV28 to TRBJ2-7; D is unresolved. Germline V lookup: CDR1 MDHEN, CDR2 SYDVKM. The CDR3 is 13 amino acids. Trimming left V 5 bases short and J 6 bases short, with 14 bases between. This CDR3 reads CASSIPGFGEQYF. DNA for the CDR3: TGTGCCAGCAGTATCCCCGGTTTCGGCGAGCAGTACTTC.

The chain has TRBV7-3 and TRBJ2-1; D is perhaps TRBD2 (6 bases). The CDR3 has 15 amino acids. Trimming cost V 2 bases and J 2 bases, with 10 bases left between them. Germline CDR1 SGHTA, CDR2 FQGTGA. This CDR3 reads CASSLVGGTYNEQFF. The CDR3 nucleotides are TGTGCCAGCAGCTTAGTGGGAGGAACCTACAATGAGCAGTTCTTC.